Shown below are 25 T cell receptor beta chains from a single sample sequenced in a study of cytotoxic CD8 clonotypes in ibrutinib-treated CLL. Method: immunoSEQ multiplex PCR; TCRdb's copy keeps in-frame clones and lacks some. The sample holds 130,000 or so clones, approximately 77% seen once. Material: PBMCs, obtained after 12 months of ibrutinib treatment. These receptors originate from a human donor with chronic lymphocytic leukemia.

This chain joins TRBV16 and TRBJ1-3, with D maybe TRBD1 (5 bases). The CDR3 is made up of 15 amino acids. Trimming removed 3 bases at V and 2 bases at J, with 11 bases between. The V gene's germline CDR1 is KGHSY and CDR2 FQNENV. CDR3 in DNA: TGTGCCAGCAGCCAGCAGCTGGGGGCTGGAAACACCATATATTTT. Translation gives CASSQQLGAGNTIYF.

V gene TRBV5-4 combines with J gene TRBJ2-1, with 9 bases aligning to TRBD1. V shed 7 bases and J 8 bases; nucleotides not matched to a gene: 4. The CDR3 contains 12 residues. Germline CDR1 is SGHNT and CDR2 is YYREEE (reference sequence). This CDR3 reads CASGQGWDEQFF. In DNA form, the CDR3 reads TGTGCCAGCGGACAGGGGTGGGATGAGCAGTTCTTC. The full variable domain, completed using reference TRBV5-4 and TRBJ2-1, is ETGVTQSPTHLIKTRGQQVTLRCSSQSGHNTVSWYQQALGQGPQFIFQYYREEENGRGNFPPRFSGLQFPNYSSELNVNALELDDSALYLCASGQGWDEQFFGPGTRLTVL.

The CDR3 sequence is CASSQEISVRGFGETQYF. The CDR3 DNA reads TGTGCCAGCAGCCAAGAAATAAGCGTAAGAGGGTTCGGGGAGACCCAGTACTTC. This chain uses TRBV4-2 with TRBJ2-5, with a tentative D call TRBD2 (5 bases). V lost 0 bases and J lost 5, with 22 bases in between. This CDR3 is 18 amino acids long. In germline, CDR1 is LGHNA, CDR2 YNFKEQ.

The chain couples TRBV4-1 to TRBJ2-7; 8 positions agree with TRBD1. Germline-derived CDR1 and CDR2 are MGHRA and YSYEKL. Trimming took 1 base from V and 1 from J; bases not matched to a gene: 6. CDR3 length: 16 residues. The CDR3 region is CASSQGRRQGSYEQYF. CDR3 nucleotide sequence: TGCGCCAGCAGCCAAGGAAGGCGACAGGGGTCCTACGAGCAGTACTTC.

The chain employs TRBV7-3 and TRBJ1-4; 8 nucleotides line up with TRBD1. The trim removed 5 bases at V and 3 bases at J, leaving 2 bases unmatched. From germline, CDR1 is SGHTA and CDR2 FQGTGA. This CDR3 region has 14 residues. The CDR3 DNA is TGTGCCAGCAGCACAGGGGGAGCTAATGAAAAACTGTTTTTT. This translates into CASSTGGANEKLFF.

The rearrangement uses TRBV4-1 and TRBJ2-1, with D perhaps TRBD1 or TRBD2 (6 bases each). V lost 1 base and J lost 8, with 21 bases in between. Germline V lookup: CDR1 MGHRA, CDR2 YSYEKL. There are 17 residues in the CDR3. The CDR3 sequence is CASSQGPPGATGDEQFF. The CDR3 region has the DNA TGCGCCAGCAGCCAAGGGCCGCCGGGGGCAACGGGCGATGAGCAGTTCTTC.

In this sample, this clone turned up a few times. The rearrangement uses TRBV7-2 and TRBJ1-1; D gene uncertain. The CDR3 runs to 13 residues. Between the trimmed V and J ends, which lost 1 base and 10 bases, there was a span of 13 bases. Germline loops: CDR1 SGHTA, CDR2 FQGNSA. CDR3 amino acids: CASSLGAKTGAFF. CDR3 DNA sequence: TGTGCCAGCAGCTTAGGGGCCAAGACGGGAGCTTTCTTT.

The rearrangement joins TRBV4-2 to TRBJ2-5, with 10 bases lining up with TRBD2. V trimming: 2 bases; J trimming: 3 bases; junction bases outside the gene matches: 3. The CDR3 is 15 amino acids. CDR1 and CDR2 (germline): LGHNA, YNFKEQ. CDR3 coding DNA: TGTGCCAGCAGCCAACCCGGACTAGCGGAAGAGACCCAGTACTTC. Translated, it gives CASSQPGLAEETQYF.

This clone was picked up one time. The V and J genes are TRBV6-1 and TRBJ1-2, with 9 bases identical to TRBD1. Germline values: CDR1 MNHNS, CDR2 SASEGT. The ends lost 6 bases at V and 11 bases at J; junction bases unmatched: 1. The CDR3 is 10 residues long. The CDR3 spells CASRGQGYTF. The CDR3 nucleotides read TGTGCCAGCAGGGGACAGGGTTACACCTTC.

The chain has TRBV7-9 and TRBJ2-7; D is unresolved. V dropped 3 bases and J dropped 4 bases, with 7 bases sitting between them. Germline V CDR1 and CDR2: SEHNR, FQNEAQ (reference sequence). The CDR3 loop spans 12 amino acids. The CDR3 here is CASSLKGYEQYF. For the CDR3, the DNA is TGTGCCAGCAGCTTGAAGGGATACGAGCAGTACTTC.

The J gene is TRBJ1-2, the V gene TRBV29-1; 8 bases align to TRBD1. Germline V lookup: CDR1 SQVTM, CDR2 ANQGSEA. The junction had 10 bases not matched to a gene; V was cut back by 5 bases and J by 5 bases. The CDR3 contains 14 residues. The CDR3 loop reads CSVSSGQGEYGYTF. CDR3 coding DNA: TGCAGCGTTTCCTCCGGACAGGGCGAGTATGGCTACACCTTC.

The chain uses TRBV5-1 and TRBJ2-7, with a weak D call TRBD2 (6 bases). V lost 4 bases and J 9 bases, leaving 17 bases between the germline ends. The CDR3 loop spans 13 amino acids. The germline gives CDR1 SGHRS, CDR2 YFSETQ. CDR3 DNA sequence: TGCGCCAGCAGCGTCGGAGAAGGAGGGTGGCAGTACTTC. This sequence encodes CASSVGEGGWQYF. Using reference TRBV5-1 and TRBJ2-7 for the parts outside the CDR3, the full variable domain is KAGVTQTPRYLIKTRGQQVTLSCSPISGHRSVSWYQQTPGQGLQFLFEYFSETQRNKGNFPGRFSGRQFSNSRSEMNVSTLELGDSALYLCASSVGEGGWQYFGPGTRLTVT.

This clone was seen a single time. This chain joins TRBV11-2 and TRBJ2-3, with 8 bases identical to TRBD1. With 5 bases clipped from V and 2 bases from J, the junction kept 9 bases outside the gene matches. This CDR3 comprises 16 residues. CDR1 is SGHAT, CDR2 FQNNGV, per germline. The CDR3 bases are TGTGCCAGCAGCCCTAGGGGGACAGGACTCACAGATACGCAGTATTTT. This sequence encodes CASSPRGTGLTDTQYF.

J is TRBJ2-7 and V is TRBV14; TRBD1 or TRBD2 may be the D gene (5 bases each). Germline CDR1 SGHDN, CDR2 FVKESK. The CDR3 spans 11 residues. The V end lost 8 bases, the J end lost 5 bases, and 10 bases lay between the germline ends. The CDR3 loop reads CASSGAHEQYF. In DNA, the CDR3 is TGTGCCAGCTCCGGGGCCCACGAGCAGTACTTC. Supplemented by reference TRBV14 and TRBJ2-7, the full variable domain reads EAGVTQFPSHSVIEKGQTVTLRCDPISGHDNLYWYRRVMGKEIKFLLHFVKESKQDESGMPNNRFLAERTGGTYSTLKVQPAELEDSGVYFCASSGAHEQYFGPGTRLTVT.

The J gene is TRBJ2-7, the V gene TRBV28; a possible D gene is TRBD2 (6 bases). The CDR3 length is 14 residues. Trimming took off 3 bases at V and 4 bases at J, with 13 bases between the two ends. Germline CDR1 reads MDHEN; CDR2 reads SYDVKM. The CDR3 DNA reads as TGTGCCAGCAGTTTCCGGGGGTGGGAATACGAGCAGTACTTC. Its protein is CASSFRGWEYEQYF.

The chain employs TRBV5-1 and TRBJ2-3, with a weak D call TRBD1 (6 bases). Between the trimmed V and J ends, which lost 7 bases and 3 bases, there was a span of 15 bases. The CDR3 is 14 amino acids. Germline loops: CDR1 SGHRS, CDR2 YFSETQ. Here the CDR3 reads CASRNREYTDTQYF. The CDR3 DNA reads TGCGCCAGCCGAAACAGGGAGTATACAGATACGCAGTATTTT.

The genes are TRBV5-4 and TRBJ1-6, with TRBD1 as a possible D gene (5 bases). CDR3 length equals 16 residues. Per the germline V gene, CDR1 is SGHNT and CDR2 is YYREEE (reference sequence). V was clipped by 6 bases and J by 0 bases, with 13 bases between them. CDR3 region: CASTGGFSSYNSPLHF. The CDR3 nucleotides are TGTGCCAGCACCGGGGGGTTCAGCTCCTATAATTCACCCCTCCACTTT.

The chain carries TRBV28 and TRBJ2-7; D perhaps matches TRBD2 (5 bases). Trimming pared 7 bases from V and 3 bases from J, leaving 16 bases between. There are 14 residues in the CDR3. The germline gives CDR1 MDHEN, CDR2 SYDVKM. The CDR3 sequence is CASTPGGPLYEQYF. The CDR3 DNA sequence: TGTGCCAGCACTCCCGGAGGTCCCCTCTACGAGCAGTACTTC.

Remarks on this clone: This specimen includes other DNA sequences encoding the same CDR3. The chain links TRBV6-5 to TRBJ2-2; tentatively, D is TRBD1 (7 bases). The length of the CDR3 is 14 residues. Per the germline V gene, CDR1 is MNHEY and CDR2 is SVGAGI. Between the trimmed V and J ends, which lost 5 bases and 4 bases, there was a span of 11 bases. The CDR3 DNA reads TGTGCCAGCAGTCGACAGGGAGGCACCGGGGAGCTGTTTTTT. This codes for CASSRQGGTGELFF.

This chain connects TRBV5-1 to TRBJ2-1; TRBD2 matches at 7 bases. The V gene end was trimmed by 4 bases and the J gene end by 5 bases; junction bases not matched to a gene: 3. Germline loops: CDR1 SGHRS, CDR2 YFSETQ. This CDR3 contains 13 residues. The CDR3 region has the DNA TGCGCCAGCAGCCCACGGGGGGACAATGAGCAGTTCTTC. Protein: CASSPRGDNEQFF.

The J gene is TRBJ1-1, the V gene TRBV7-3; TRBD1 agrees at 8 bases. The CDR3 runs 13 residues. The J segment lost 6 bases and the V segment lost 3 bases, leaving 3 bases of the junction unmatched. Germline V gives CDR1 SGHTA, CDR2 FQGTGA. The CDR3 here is CASSFIQGAEAFF. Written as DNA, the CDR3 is TGTGCCAGCAGCTTTATACAGGGGGCTGAAGCTTTCTTT.

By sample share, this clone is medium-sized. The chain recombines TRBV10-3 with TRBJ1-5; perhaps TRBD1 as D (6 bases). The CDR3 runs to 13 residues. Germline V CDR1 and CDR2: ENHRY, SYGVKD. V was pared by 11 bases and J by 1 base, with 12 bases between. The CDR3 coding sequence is TGTGCCGCCCGGGGGGCGAGCAATCAGCCCCAGCATTTT. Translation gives CAARGASNQPQHF.

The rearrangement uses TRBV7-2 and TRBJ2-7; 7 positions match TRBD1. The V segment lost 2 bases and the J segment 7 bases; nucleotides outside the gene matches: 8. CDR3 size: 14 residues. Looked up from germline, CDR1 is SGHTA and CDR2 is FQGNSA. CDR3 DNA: TGTGCCAGCAGCTTAACCCGCACAGGGGTAGAGCAGTACTTC. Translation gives CASSLTRTGVEQYF.

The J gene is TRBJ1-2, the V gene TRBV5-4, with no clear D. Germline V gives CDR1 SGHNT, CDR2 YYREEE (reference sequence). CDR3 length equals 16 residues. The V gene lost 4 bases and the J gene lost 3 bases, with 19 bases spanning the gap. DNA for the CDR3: TGTGCCAGCAGCCCCCCCCGCGGGCCGACTGACTATGGCTACACCTTC. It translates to CASSPPRGPTDYGYTF.

The CDR3 reads CASSLGTSGSPSTDTQYF. The CDR3 DNA sequence: TGCGCCAGCAGCTTGGGTACTAGCGGGAGCCCTAGCACAGATACGCAGTATTTT. The V and J genes are TRBV5-1 and TRBJ2-3, with 11 bases identical to TRBD2. Germline-derived CDR1 and CDR2 are SGHRS and YFSETQ. Trimming at V came to 0 bases and at J to 0 bases, leaving 6 bases not matched to a gene. The CDR3 totals 18 residues. Filled out from reference TRBV5-1 and TRBJ2-3, the complete variable domain reads KAGVTQTPRYLIKTRGQQVTLSCSPISGHRSVSWYQQTPGQGLQFLFEYFSETQRNKGNFPGRFSGRQFSNSRSEMNVSTLELGDSALYLCASSLGTSGSPSTDTQYFGPGTRLTVL.